The clone carrying this T cell receptor (beta chain) was picked up a small number of times. The ends were cut back, 0 bases at V and 4 bases at J, with 10 bases in the middle. The germline V gene has CDR1 SGHTA and CDR2 FQGNSA. The length of the CDR3 is 15 residues. How the authors handled the data: Counts of nucleated cells, estimated from reference gene primer amplification, were obtained. TCRdb's copy holds only in-frame clones and misses some; the assay was immunoSEQ multiplex PCR. That table is the source of V, J and clone size, and D and trimming were worked out from the DNA. The sample gives approximately 670,000 clones, 70% to 90% of which show up once; roughly 0.25% is in the top ten. The data derive from a study of blood T cell repertoires in COVID-19. At the level of the study: The United States, Italy and Spain were the sources of the acute and convalescent COVID-19 samples. From T cells, B-cell-depleted T cells, or PBMCs came the material, which was cDNA or gDNA.

V is TRBV7-2 and J is TRBJ1-5; D perhaps matches TRBD1 (5 bases). This clonotype was sampled from a young woman with acute or convalescent COVID-19. The sample comprised peripheral blood. The DNA of the CDR3 is TGTGCCAGCAGCTTAGCGTGGGGGGGTAATCAGCCCCAGCATTTT. Its translation is CASSLAWGGNQPQHF.